Listed below are T cell receptor beta chains from one sample, sequenced in a study of vaccination effects on CD4 cells after COVID-19. Sequencing was performed with immunoSEQ multiplex PCR; in TCRdb, only in-frame clones are kept and a portion is missing. The sample carries about 24,000 clones, around 70% recorded once. Their recognized antigens are unknown. Here the sequenced sample was CD4+ T cells from PBMCs cultured with SARS-CoV-2 spike peptides, taken before COVID-19 vaccination. The origin of the receptors is a human donor who received a COVID-19 vaccine. The CDR3 runs from the conserved cysteine through the conserved F or W. Fields, in order: clone size, V gene, J gene, D gene, CDR3 DNA, CDR3 protein. The D gene is left open where the match is weak. Clone size is given for some rows only: seen once, a few or many times, or a class if the clone is expanded.

>NA|TRBV10-1|TRBJ2-2|TRBD2
TGCGCCAGCAGTCCGGGGGGGCAGACCGGGGAGCTGTTTTTT
CASSPGGQTGELFF
>NA|TRBV5-8|TRBJ2-5|TRBD2
TGTGCCAGCAGCTTGGGACTAGCGGGGACGGAGACCCAGTACTTC
CASSLGLAGTETQYF
>once|TRBV19|TRBJ2-3|TRBD1
TGTGCCAGTAGCCCCGAGGGGGCCCCTAGCACAGATACGCAGTATTTT
CASSPEGAPSTDTQYF
>NA|TRBV9|TRBJ2-1|TRBD1
TGTGCCAGCAGCGCACGGGACAGGGGACGAGATGAGCAGTTCTTC
CASSARDRGRDEQFF
>NA|TRBV12-3/TRBV12-4|TRBJ2-3|NA
TGTGCCAGCAGTTTAGGGGACTATACGCAGTATTTT
CASSLGDYTQYF
>NA|TRBV2|TRBJ1-2|TRBD1
TGTGCCAGCAGTCTTACTGGGACAGCTAACTATGGCTACACCTTC
CASSLTGTANYGYTF
>few|TRBV19|TRBJ1-2|TRBD1
TGTGCCAGTAGTATAGGCCAGGGGGCCTACTATGGCTACACCTTC
CASSIGQGAYYGYTF
>NA|TRBV4-1|TRBJ1-3|NA
TGCGCCAGCAGCCAGGCCTTTGTCCCCGACTCTGGAAACACCATATATTTT
CASSQAFVPDSGNTIYF
>NA|TRBV12-3/TRBV12-4|TRBJ1-4|TRBD1
TGTGCCAGCAGACGTGGACAGGGGAAACTGTTTTTT
CASRRGQGKLFF
>NA|TRBV5-4|TRBJ2-1|NA
TGTGCCAGCAGCTTGCCCTTCGCCTGGAATGAGCAGTTCTTC
CASSLPFAWNEQFF
>once|TRBV29-1|TRBJ1-1|TRBD1
TGCAGCGTTGGCCCCCAGGGGGCCAGTGAAGCTTTCTTT
CSVGPQGASEAFF
>NA|TRBV29-1|TRBJ2-5|NA
TGCAGCGTCGCGATCCCTTGGGGGGTTGAGACCCAGTACTTC
CSVAIPWGVETQYF
>NA|TRBV7-2|TRBJ2-2|TRBD2
TGTGCCAGCAGCGGGACTAGCGGGAACACCGGGGAGCTGTTTTTT
CASSGTSGNTGELFF
>NA|TRBV10-3|TRBJ2-5|TRBD2
TGTGCCATCAGTACACCAGCGGGGGGACAAGAGACCCAGTACTTC
CAISTPAGGQETQYF
>NA|TRBV7-9|TRBJ2-5|NA
TGTGCCGGAAAAACAGAAGGGCAGACCCAGTACTTC
CAGKTEGQTQYF
>NA|TRBV5-4|TRBJ1-2|NA
TGTGCCAGCAGCCACCCCACAGGGCCCGGGGGCTATGGCTACACCTTC
CASSHPTGPGGYGYTF
>NA|TRBV6-5|TRBJ2-1|TRBD1
TGTGCCAGCACCGACAGGGGCAGCTCCTACAATGAGCAGTTCTTC
CASTDRGSSYNEQFF
>NA|TRBV30|TRBJ1-2|NA
TGTGCCTGGAGTGTCGGCAGCACGACCATGAACTATGGCTACACCTTC
CAWSVGSTTMNYGYTF